This TCR beta chain came from a study of blood T cell repertoires in COVID-19 (TCRdb year 2020). For the study in its entirety: The collaborator samples originated in the United States, Italy and Spain and spanned the acute and convalescent phases of COVID-19. The prospective study material was composed of cDNA or gDNA derived from T cells, B-cell-depleted T cells, or PBMCs. The dataset comprised deeply sampled blood TCRbeta repertoires from subjects exposed to, actively infected with, or recovered from COVID-19. A freely available public database, intended as a resource for researchers studying the immune response to SARS-CoV-2, is where the repertoires were released. Samples came from the ongoing ImmuneRACE study (first 160 participants) plus 1,254 subjects from 6 global collaborators. A de-identified subject ID, COVID-19 status, age in years and sex were almost always included in the sample metadata. Where available, HLA class I and class II types were taken from metadata supplied by the sample provider and were not determined by assay-based typing. Here is what the overall study found, with its caveats: How much clinical and demographic metadata was included differed by source and by participant, and the metadata was provided uncurated.

The V end gives up 7 bases and the J end 0 bases, leaving 6 bases in the junction not matched to a gene. From cysteine to phenylalanine, the CDR3 is 14 amino acids long. The CDR3 DNA has 42 bases and is translated from base 1. CDR1 SQVTM and CDR2 ANQGSEA were looked up in the germline V gene. Participants in the prospective study were aged roughly 18 to 100 years, lived in 20 to 25 United States geographic areas, and enrolled through a virtual design. In the prospective study, participants were assigned to cohorts based on the clinical history participants reported in a screening survey and a study questionnaire. Recovered participants in ImmuneRACE Cohort 3 were defined by two consecutive negative NP/OP PCR tests, clearance by a healthcare professional, or resolution of symptoms. Each participant in the prospective study had whole blood, serum and a nasopharyngeal or oropharyngeal swab collected by mobile phlebotomists. Prospective study participants could optionally give additional blood draws and questionnaires over an approximately two-month period. Prospective study blood samples were shipped either frozen or at room temperature before DNA extraction.

This clone was observed many times. The clone's antigen remains unknown. Qualities for individual bases were not recorded, and no much larger clone is one base off. TCRbeta CDR3 regions were amplified from genomic DNA by means of the immunoSEQ Assay, a bias-controlled multiplex PCR. In the original analysis: The number of nucleated cells in each sample was estimated from the amplification of reference gene primers within the assay. Sequence reads were collapsed and filtered to measure the absolute abundance of every unique TCRbeta CDR3 rearrangement. Productive Simpson clonality was computed per sample as the square root of Simpson's diversity index over productive rearrangements. TCRdb mirrors the immuneACCESS table, restricted to in-frame sequences. Some clones are absent from its copies; in checked studies, under half trace to an unresolved V gene, and the reason for the others is unknown. The V and J calls and clone size were taken over from that table, and D and trimming were inferred from the DNA. Within this sample are about 390,000 clones, with approximately 87% of them counted one time only. The ten biggest clones cover roughly 9.4% of the sample.

Material for sequencing was PBMCs or T cells enriched from blood (not recorded which). The receptor chain draws on TRBV29-1 and TRBJ2-7; 10 central nucleotides agree with TRBD1. The sequence came from a woman aged 45 to 65 who had recovered from COVID-19. Read as DNA, the sequence is TGCAGCGGGATGACAGGGGGCTCCTCCTACGAGCAGTACTTC. This is translated as CSGMTGGSSYEQYF.